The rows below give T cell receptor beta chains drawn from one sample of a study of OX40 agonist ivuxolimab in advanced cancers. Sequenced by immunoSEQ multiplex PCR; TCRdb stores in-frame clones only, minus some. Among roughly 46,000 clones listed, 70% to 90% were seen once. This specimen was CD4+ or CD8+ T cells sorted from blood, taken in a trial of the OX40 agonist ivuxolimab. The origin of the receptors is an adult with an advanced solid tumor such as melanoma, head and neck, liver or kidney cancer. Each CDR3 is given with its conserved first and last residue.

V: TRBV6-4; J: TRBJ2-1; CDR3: CASSSDGYNEQFF
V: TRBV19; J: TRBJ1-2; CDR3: CASSQGRLYGYTF
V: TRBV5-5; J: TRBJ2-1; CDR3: CASSSQESSYNEQFF
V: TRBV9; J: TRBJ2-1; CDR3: CASSEGTSGRDEQFF
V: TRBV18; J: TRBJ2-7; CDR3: CASSPDGHEQYF
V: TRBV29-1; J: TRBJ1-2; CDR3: CSVEEGNGYTF
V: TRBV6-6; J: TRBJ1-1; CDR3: CASSYSPWGVSEAFF
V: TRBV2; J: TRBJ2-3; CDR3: CASKGTGSSDTQYF
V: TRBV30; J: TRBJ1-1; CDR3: CCGTEATSTEAFF
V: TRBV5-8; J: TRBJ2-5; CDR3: CASSSGRLAAIQETQYF
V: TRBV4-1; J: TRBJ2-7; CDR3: CASSQDGTAGYEQYF
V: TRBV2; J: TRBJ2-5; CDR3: CASDGLAGGRIQETQYF
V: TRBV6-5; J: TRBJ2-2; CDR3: CASTPGWGTGELFF
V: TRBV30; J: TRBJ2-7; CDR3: CAWSSGTAPYEQYF
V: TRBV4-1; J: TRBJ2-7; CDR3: CASSQDGAGGEQYF
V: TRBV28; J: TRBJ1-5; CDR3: CASSFTLDSNQPQHF
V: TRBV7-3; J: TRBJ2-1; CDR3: CASGYSLAPSYNEQFF
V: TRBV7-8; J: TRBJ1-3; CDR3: CASSSGTGGPGNTIYF
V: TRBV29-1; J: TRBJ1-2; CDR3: CSVDESDSRTF
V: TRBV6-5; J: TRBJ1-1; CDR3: CASSYGGRVSNTEAFF
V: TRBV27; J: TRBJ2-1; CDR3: CASSSGLAGGPGQFF
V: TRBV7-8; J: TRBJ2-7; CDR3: CASSFGQATYEQYF
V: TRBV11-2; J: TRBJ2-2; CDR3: CASSFGGELFF
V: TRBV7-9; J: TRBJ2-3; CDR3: CASSSQDTQYF
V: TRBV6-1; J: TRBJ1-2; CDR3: CASSEHLVEGAFGYTF
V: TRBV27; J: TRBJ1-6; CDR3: CASSSDSNSPLHF
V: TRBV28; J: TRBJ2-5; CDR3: CASSYGQNQGTQYF
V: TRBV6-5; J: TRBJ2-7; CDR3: CASSYLPGQAGEQYF
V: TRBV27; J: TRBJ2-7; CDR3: CASSSSLGTSGPEQYF
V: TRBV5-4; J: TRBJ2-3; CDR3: CAVEEGTDTQYF
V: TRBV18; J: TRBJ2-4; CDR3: CASSFRGRSLAKNIQYF
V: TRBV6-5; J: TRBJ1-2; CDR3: CASSEGNYGYTF
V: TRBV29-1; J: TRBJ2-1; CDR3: CSVVLDNEQFF
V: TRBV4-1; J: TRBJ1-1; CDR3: CASSQDNGITEAFF
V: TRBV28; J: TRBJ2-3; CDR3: CASRDRLNTDTQYF
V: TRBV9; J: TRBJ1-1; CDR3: CASSVRPSNTEAFF
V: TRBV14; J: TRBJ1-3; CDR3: CASSQVGNTIYF
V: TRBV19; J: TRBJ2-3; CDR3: CASSPGLAGADTQYF
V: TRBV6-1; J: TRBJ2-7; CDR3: CASSEWVGKGFYEQYF
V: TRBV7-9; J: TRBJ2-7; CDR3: CASSLARAEQYF
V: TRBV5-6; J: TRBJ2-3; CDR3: CASSSRLGTVRTDTQYF
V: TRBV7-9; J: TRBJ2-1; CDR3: CASSLVNDNEQFF
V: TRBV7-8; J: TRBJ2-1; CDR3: CASSSPTSGEVSNEQFF
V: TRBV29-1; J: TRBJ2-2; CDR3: CSIGTNTGELFF
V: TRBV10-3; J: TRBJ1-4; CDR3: CAISEWGATNEKLFF
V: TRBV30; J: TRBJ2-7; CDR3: CAWSAGTGAGEQYF
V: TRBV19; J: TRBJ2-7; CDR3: CASSISSDEYEQYF
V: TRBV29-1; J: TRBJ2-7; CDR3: CSVRAGHGYEQYF
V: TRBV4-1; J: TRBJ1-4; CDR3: CASSQEAVLVGEKLFF
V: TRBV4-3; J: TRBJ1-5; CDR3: CASSHIAGANQPQHF
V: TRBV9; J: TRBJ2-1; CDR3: CASSKLKHEQFF
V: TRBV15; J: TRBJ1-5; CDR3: CATSRDSYSNQPQHF
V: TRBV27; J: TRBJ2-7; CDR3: CASSWGLEQYF
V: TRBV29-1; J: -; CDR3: CSVEAHGDRGYEQYF
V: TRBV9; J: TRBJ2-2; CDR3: CASSARLADNTGELFF
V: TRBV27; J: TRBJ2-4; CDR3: CASSSGRLAGKNIQYF